A single sample is the source of the 16 T cell receptor beta chains below, sequenced in a study of blood T cell repertoires in COVID-19. Repertoires were generated with immunoSEQ multiplex PCR, while TCRdb's copy carries only in-frame clones and drops some. The table records roughly 220,000 clones, more than 80% of them present only once. The sequencing input was PBMCs or T cells enriched from blood (not recorded which). All receptors derive from a woman between 35 and 50 years old with acute COVID-19.

The rearrangement uses TRBV18 and TRBJ1-1; perhaps TRBD1 as D (5 bases). V was clipped by 3 bases and J by 0 bases, with 11 bases between them. This CDR3 comprises 15 residues. The germline V gene has CDR1 KGHSH and CDR2 LQKENI. The CDR3 region is CASSPDSNMNTEAFF. The CDR3, as DNA: TGTGCCAGCTCACCCGACAGCAACATGAACACTGAAGCTTTCTTT.

This chain connects TRBV7-8 to TRBJ1-5; possible D gene TRBD1, 5 bases. With 3 bases removed from V and 5 bases from J, the gap between germline ends came to 8 bases. Germline V gives CDR1 SGHVS, CDR2 FQNEAQ. CDR3 size: 13 residues. DNA for the CDR3: TGTGCCAGCAGCTTCGGCAGGGATCAGCCCCAGCATTTT. It yields the protein CASSFGRDQPQHF.

The chain recombines TRBV6-5 with TRBJ1-1; the D is unclear. V was pared by 6 bases and J by 8 bases, with 13 bases between. Germline V CDR1 and CDR2: MNHEY, SVGAGI. CDR3 length: 12 amino acids. Here the CDR3 DNA reads TGTGCCAGCAGGTCTTACATGTTCGAAGCTTTCTTT. Its translation is CASRSYMFEAFF.

In this sample, this clone turned up a few times. The rearrangement joins TRBV29-1 to TRBJ1-2; TRBD1 matches 10 bases. V lost 8 bases and J lost 7; bases outside the gene matches: 10. The CDR3 totals 13 residues. Germline lookup yields CDR1 SQVTM and CDR2 ANQGSEA. The CDR3 DNA reads TGCAGCCTTAGGAAGGGACAGGGGTTTGGCTACACCTTC. This sequence encodes CSLRKGQGFGYTF.

The gene calls are TRBV7-2 and TRBJ1-5, with unresolved D. The CDR3 sequence is 17 residues long. Deletions cut 1 base from V and 1 base from J, with 14 bases between. CDR1 SGHTA and CDR2 FQGNSA come from the germline V gene. CDR3 DNA sequence: TGTGCCAGCAGCTTAGTGATGGGGTCGGGGAGCAATCAGCCCCAGCATTTT. Translating it yields CASSLVMGSGSNQPQHF. The full variable domain, its missing parts supplied by reference TRBV7-2 and TRBJ1-5, is GAGVSQSPSNKVTEKGKDVELRCDPISGHTALYWYRQSLGQGLEFLIYFQGNSAPDKSGLPSDRFSAERTGGSVSTLTIQRTQQEDSAVYLCASSLVMGSGSNQPQHFGDGTRLSIL.

This sequence joins TRBV5-1 and TRBJ2-7, with TRBD2 matching 8 bases. CDR1 SGHRS and CDR2 YFSETQ come from the germline V gene. This CDR3 contains 13 residues. Trimming removed 2 bases from V and 5 bases from J; junction bases left unmatched: 3. CDR3 protein: CASSFRGGNEQYF. CDR3 nucleotides: TGCGCCAGCAGCTTTCGGGGGGGCAACGAGCAGTACTTC. Together with reference TRBV5-1 and TRBJ2-7, the CDR3 gives the full variable domain: KAGVTQTPRYLIKTRGQQVTLSCSPISGHRSVSWYQQTPGQGLQFLFEYFSETQRNKGNFPGRFSGRQFSNSRSEMNVSTLELGDSALYLCASSFRGGNEQYFGPGTRLTVT.

With regard to this clone: Within the sample, other DNA sequences also encode this same CDR3. This chain connects TRBV18 to TRBJ2-3; 10 positions match TRBD2. This CDR3 comprises 16 residues. CDR1 and CDR2 (germline): KGHSH, LQKENI. Trimming took 3 bases from V and 2 from J; bases not matched to a gene: 5. The CDR3: CASSPLAGGPTDTQYF. The CDR3 nucleotides read TGTGCCAGCTCACCCTTAGCGGGGGGACCCACAGATACGCAGTATTTT.

The gene calls are TRBV5-4 and TRBJ2-1; 10 positions agree with TRBD2. V shed 4 bases, J shed 6 bases, and the junction held 7 bases outside the gene matches. CDR3 size: 15 residues. Germline CDR1 and CDR2: SGHNT and YYREEE (reference sequence). CDR3 residues: CASSLGTSATNEQFF. The CDR3 nucleotides are TGTGCCAGCAGCCTCGGGACTAGCGCCACCAATGAGCAGTTCTTC.

The chain is built from TRBV27 and TRBJ1-1, with a weak D call TRBD1 (6 bases). CDR3 length: 15 amino acids. Looked up from germline, CDR1 is MNHEY and CDR2 is SMNVEV (reference sequence). Deletions cut 5 bases from V and 5 bases from J, with 18 bases between. The CDR3 bases are TGTGCCAGCAGTCTAATCCCTTCGAGGGGGACTGAAGCTTTCTTT. Residues: CASSLIPSRGTEAFF.

The chain couples TRBV29-1 to TRBJ1-2; D is possibly TRBD1 (6 bases). The V and J ends lost 5 bases and 4 bases respectively, with 14 bases between them. The CDR3 extends over 13 amino acids. Germline CDR1 is SQVTM and CDR2 is ANQGSEA. The CDR3 spells CSVLGGGGYGYTF. The CDR3 DNA sequence: TGCAGCGTTTTAGGAGGGGGGGGCTATGGCTACACCTTC.

V is TRBV4-2 and J is TRBJ1-2, with D possibly matching TRBD1 (6 bases). CDR3 length equals 16 residues. V dropped 1 base and J dropped 4 bases, with 16 bases sitting between them. Germline-derived CDR1 and CDR2 are LGHNA and YNFKEQ. The CDR3 is CASSQATTGGRYGYTF. CDR3 nucleotides: TGTGCCAGCAGCCAAGCCACGACAGGTGGACGCTATGGCTACACCTTC.

The chain links TRBV18 to TRBJ2-3, with no clear D. The CDR3 consists of 13 residues. CDR1 and CDR2 (germline): KGHSH, LQKENI. V lost 2 bases and J 2 bases, leaving 5 bases between the germline ends. The CDR3 sequence: CASSPILTDTQYF. The CDR3 bases are TGTGCCAGCTCACCAATCCTCACAGATACGCAGTATTTT.

CDR3 DNA sequence: TGCGCCAGCAGCGAGGACGGGGGGCCTGGCTACACCTTC. Translated, it gives CASSEDGGPGYTF. The chain links TRBV5-1 to TRBJ1-2; TRBD1 is a possible D gene (6 bases). V was trimmed by 4 bases and J by 7 bases, leaving 14 bases between them. CDR1 is SGHRS and CDR2 is YFSETQ in the germline V gene. The CDR3 totals 13 residues.

The chain is built from TRBV6-5 and TRBJ1-3; the match to TRBD1 covers 8 bases. The germline gives CDR1 MNHEY, CDR2 SVGAGI. The CDR3 contains 15 residues. V gave up 2 bases and J gave up 0 bases; unmatched junction bases: 0. The CDR3 loop reads CASSYQGASGNTIYF. CDR3 DNA sequence: TGTGCCAGCAGTTACCAGGGGGCCTCTGGAAACACCATATATTTT.

The chain combines TRBV7-2 with TRBJ1-6, with TRBD1 matching over 8 bases. The germline V gene encodes CDR1 SGHTA and CDR2 FQGNSA. This CDR3 region has 16 residues. Trimming cost V 5 bases and J 4 bases; bases outside gene matches: 7. CDR3 sequence reads: CASSQDRARYNSPLHF. The CDR3 region has the DNA TGTGCCAGCAGCCAGGACAGGGCGCGTTATAATTCACCCCTCCACTTT.

This clone was seen once. The chain combines TRBV27 with TRBJ2-7, with D possibly matching TRBD1 (5 bases). The CDR3 sequence is 15 residues long. Germline loops: CDR1 MNHEY, CDR2 SMNVEV (reference sequence). V was pared by 3 bases and J by 2 bases, with 14 bases between. Here the CDR3 DNA reads TGTGCCAGCAGTTTGGGGCCCGTTTGGGCCTACGAGCAGTACTTC. Protein sequence: CASSLGPVWAYEQYF.